Included here is one TCR beta chain sequence, with context. Its matching antigen is unknown. The sample originates from a study of T cell repertoires in cytomegalovirus infection. Across the study: Well-studied HLA-B-restricted CMV epitopes were used in the study alongside recently identified HLA-C-restricted ones. An indication of both CMV infection and matching HLA type came from public TCR beta signatures.

Via MiXCR, TCRdb re-called the reads, giving one row per CDR3 protein. The sample yields around 430,000 distinct CDR3 sequences, about 42% seen once. Findings of the study overall: Using cumulative public TCR beta family frequency, the authors identified those who carried CMV together with the relevant HLA. Across the ex vivo response, the dominant clonotypes were HLA-C-restricted CMV-specific TCR beta clonotypes.

The CDR3 has 13 residues. Germline V gene lookup returns CDR1 SGHTA and CDR2 FQGNSA. Trimming left V 4 bases short and J 4 bases short, with 8 bases between. The sequenced sample was cultured PBMCs, obtained from culture after CMV antigen stimulation. The chain combines TRBV7-2 with TRBJ1-5; D not resolved. The receptor was derived from a human donor in good health (CMV status not recorded). Some clones in this sample may be carry-over from other donors' samples. CDR3 amino acids: CASSSNANQPQHF. The CDR3 coding sequence is TGTGCCAGCAGCTCAAATGCAAATCAGCCCCAGCATTTT. Supplemented by reference TRBV7-2 and TRBJ1-5, the full variable domain reads GAGVSQSPSNKVTEKGKDVELRCDPISGHTALYWYRQSLGQGLEFLIYFQGNSAPDKSGLPSDRFSAERTGGSVSTLTIQRTQQEDSAVYLCASSSNANQPQHFGDGTRLSIL.